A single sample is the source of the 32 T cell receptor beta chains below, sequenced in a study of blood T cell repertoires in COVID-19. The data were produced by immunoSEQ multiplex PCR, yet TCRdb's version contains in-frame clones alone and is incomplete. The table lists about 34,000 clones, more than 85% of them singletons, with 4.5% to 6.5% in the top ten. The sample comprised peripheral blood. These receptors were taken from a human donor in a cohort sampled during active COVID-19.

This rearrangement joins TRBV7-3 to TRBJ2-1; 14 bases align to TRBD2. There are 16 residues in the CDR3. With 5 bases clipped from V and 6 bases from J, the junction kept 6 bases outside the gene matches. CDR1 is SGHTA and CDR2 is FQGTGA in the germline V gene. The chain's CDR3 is CASSPRLAGGPNEQFF. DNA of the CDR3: TGTGCCAGCAGCCCCAGACTAGCGGGAGGGCCCAATGAGCAGTTCTTC.

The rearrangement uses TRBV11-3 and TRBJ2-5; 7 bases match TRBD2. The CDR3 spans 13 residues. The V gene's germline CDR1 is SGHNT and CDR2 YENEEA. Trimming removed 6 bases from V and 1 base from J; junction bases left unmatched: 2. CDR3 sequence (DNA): TGTGCCAGCAGTACGGGAGGCCAAGAGACCCAGTACTTC. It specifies CASSTGGQETQYF. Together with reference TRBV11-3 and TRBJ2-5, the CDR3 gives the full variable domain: EAGVVQSPRYKIIEKKQPVAFWCNPISGHNTLYWYLQNLGQGPELLIRYENEEAVDDSQLPKDRFSAERLKGVDSTLKIQPAELGDSAVYLCASSTGGQETQYFGPGTRLLVL.

The CDR3 loop is CAWSRGGEQFF. In DNA form, the CDR3 reads TGTGCCTGGAGTCGGGGGGGTGAGCAGTTCTTC. This chain connects TRBV30 to TRBJ2-1, with 8 bases identical to TRBD2. The CDR3 extends over 11 amino acids. The germline CDR1 and CDR2 sequences are GTSNPN and SVGIG (reference sequence). The V and J ends lost 2 bases and 9 bases, in that order; junction bases with no gene match: 0.

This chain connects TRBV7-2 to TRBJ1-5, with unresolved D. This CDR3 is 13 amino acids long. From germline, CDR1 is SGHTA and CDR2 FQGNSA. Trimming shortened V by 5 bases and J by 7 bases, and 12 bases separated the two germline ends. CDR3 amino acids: CASSVDMAQPQHF. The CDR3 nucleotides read TGTGCCAGCAGCGTTGACATGGCCCAGCCCCAGCATTTT.

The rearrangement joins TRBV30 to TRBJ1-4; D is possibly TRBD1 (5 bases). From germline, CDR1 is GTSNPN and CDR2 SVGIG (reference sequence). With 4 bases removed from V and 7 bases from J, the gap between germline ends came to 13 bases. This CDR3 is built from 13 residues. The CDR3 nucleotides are TGTGCCTGGACTCAAGGGGCGAGTGAAAAACTGTTTTTT. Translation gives CAWTQGASEKLFF.

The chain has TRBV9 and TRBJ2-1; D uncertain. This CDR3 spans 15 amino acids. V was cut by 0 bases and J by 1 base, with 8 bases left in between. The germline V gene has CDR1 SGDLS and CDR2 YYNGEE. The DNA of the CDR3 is TGTGCCAGCAGCGTAGACCTACTATCCTACAATGAGCAGTTCTTC. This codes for CASSVDLLSYNEQFF.

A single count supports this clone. Here the CDR3 DNA reads TGCGCCAGCAGCACCGGGACTAGCGCCACCCGGGCCAAAAACATTCAGTACTTC. It encodes CASSTGTSATRAKNIQYF. V and J are TRBV5-1 and TRBJ2-4, with 10 bases aligning to TRBD2. The CDR3 runs 18 residues. Looked up from germline, CDR1 is SGHRS and CDR2 is YFSETQ. The trim removed 4 bases at V and 1 base at J, leaving 11 bases unmatched.

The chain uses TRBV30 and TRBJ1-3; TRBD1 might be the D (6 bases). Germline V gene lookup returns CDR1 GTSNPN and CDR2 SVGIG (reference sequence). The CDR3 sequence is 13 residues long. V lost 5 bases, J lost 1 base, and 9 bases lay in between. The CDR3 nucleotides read TGTGCCTGGTACAGGGATTCTGGAAACACCATATATTTT. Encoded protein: CAWYRDSGNTIYF.

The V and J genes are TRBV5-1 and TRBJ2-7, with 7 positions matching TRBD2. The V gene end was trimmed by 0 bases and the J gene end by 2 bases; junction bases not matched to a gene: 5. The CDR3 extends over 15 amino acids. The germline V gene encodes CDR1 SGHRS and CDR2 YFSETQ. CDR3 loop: CASSLGAGETYEQYF. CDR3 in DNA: TGCGCCAGCAGCTTGGGCGCGGGAGAGACCTACGAGCAGTACTTC.

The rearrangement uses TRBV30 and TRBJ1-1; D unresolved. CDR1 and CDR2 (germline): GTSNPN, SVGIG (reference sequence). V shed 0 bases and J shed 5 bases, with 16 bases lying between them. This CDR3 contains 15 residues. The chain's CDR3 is CAWSVLPGAGTEAFF. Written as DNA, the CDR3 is TGTGCCTGGAGTGTATTGCCGGGAGCTGGGACTGAAGCTTTCTTT. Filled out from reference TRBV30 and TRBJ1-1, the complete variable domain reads SQTIHQWPATLVQPVGSPLSLECTVEGTSNPNLYWYRQAAGRGLQLLFYSVGIGQISSEVPQNLSASRPQDRQFILSSKKLLLSDSGFYLCAWSVLPGAGTEAFFGQGTRLTVV.

CDR3 sequence: CASSFGTGGETQYF. In DNA form, the CDR3 reads TGTGCCAGCAGTTTTGGGACAGGGGGCGAGACCCAGTACTTC. The chain joins TRBV27 to TRBJ2-5; 12 positions agree with TRBD1. J was trimmed by 5 bases and V by 3 bases; bases with no gene match: 1. This CDR3 region has 14 residues. Germline CDR1 reads MNHEY; CDR2 reads SMNVEV (reference sequence).

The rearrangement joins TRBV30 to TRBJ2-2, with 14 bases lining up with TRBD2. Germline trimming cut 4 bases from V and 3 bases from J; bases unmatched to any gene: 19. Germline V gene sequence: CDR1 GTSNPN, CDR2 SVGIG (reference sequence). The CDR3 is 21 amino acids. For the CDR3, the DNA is TGTGCCTGGAAACGACGGTGGGGACTAGCGGGAGTAGGGCGAGACACCGGGGAGCTGTTTTTT. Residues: CAWKRRWGLAGVGRDTGELFF.

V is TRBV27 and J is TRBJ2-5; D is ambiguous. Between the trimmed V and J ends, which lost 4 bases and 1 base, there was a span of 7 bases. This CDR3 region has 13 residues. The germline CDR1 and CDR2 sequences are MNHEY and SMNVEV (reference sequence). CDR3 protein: CASSSDLQETQYF. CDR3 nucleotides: TGTGCCAGCAGTTCAGATCTCCAAGAGACCCAGTACTTC.

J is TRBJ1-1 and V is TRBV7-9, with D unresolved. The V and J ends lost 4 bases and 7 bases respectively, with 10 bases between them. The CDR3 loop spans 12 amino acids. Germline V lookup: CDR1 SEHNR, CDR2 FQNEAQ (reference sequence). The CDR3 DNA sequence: TGTGCCAGCAGCTCCGATCTAAATGAAGCTTTCTTT. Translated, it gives CASSSDLNEAFF.

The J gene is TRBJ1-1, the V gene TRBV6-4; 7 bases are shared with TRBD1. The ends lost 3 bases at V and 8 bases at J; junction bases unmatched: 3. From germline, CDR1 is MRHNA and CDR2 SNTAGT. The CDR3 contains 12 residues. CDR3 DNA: TGTGCCAGCAGTGATTCGGGACAGGAAGCTTTCTTT. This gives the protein CASSDSGQEAFF.

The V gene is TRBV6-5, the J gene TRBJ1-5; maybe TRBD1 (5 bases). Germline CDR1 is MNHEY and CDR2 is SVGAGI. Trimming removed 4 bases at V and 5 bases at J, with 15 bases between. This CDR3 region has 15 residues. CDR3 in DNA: TGTGCCAGCAGTTCTCCCCCAGGGATCGATCAGCCCCAGCATTTT. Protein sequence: CASSSPPGIDQPQHF.

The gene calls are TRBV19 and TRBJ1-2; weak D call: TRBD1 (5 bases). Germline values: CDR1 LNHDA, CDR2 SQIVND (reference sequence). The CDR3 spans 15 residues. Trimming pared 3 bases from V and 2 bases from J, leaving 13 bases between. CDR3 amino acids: CASSMQRQSNYGYTF. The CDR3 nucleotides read TGTGCCAGTAGTATGCAGAGACAGTCCAACTATGGCTACACCTTC.

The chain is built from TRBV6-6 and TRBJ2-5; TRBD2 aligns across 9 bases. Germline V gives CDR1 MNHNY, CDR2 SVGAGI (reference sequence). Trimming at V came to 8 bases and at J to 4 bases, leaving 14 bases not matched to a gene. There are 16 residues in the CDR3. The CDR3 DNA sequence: TGTGCCAGCGTACGAGCGGGAGGACCCAGGACAGAGACCCAGTACTTC. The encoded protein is CASVRAGGPRTETQYF.

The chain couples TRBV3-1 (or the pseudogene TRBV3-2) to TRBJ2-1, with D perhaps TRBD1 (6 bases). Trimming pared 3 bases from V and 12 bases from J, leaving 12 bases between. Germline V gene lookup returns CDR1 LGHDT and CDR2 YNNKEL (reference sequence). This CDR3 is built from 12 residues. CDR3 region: CASSHRLRGQFF. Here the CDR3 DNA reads TGTGCCAGCAGCCACCGACTCAGGGGGCAGTTCTTC.

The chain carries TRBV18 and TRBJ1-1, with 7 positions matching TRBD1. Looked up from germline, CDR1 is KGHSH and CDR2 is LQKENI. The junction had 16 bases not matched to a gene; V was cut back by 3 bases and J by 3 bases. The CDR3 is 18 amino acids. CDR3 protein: CASSPGQAALVSDTEAFF. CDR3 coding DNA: TGTGCCAGCTCACCCGGACAGGCCGCCCTCGTTAGCGACACTGAAGCTTTCTTT. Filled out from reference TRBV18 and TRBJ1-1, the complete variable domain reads NAGVMQNPRHLVRRRGQEARLRCSPMKGHSHVYWYRQLPEEGLKFMVYLQKENIIDESGMPKERFSAEFPKEGPSILRIQQVVRGDSAAYFCASSPGQAALVSDTEAFFGQGTRLTVV.

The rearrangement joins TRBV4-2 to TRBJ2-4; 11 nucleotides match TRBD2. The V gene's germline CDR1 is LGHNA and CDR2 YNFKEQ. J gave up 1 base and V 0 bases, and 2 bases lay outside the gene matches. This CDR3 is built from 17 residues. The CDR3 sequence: CASSQDPSGRAKNIQYF. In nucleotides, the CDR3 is TGTGCCAGCAGCCAAGATCCTAGCGGGAGGGCCAAAAACATTCAGTACTTC.

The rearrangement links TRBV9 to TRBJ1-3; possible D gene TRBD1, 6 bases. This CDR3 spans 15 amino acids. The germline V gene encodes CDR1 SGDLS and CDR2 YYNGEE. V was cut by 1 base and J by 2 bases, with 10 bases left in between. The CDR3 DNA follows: TGTGCCAGCAGCGTACAGGGGACGCCTGGAAACACCATATATTTT. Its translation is CASSVQGTPGNTIYF.

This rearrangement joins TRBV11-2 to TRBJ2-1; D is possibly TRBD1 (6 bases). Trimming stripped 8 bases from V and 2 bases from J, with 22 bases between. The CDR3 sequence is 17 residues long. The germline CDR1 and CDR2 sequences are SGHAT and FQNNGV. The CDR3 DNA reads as TGTGCCAGCGGCCAACTTAAGACGGACAGAACCTACAATGAGCAGTTCTTC. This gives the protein CASGQLKTDRTYNEQFF.

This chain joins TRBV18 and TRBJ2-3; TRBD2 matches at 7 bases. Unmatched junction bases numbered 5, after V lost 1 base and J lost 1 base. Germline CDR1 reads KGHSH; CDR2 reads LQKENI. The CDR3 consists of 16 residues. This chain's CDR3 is CASSPLAGARTDTQYF. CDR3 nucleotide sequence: TGTGCCAGCTCACCACTTGCGGGAGCCCGCACAGATACGCAGTATTTT.

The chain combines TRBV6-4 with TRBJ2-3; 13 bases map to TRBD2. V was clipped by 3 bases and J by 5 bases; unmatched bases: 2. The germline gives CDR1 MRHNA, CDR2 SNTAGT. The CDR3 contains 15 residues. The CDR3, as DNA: TGTGCCAGCAGTGAGCGACTAGCGGGGGGAGATACGCAGTATTTT. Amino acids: CASSERLAGGDTQYF.

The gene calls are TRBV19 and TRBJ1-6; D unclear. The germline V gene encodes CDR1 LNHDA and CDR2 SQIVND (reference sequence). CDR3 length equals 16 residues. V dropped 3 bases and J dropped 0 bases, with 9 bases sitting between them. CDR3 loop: CASSIAGSSYNSPLHF. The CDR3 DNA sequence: TGTGCCAGTAGTATCGCGGGGAGCTCCTATAATTCACCCCTCCACTTT.

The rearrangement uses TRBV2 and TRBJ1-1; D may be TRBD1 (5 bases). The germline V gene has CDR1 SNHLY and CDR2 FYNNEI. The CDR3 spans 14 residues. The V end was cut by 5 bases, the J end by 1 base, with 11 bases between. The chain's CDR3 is CASSIRGANTEAFF. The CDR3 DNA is TGTGCCAGCAGTATAAGGGGTGCGAACACTGAAGCTTTCTTT.

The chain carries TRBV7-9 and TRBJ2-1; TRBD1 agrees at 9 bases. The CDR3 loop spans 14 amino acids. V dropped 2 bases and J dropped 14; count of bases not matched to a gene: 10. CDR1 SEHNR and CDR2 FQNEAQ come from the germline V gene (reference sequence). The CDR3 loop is CASSLPQGASREFF. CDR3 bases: TGTGCCAGCAGCTTACCACAGGGGGCCTCCCGGGAGTTCTTC.

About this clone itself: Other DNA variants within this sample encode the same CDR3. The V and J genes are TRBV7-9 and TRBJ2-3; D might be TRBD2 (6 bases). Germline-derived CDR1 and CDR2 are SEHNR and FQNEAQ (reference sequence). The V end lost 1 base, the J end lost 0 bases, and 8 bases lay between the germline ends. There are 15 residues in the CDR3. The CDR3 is CASSLGGTSTDTQYF. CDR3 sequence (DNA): TGTGCCAGCAGCTTAGGGGGGACTAGCACAGATACGCAGTATTTT.

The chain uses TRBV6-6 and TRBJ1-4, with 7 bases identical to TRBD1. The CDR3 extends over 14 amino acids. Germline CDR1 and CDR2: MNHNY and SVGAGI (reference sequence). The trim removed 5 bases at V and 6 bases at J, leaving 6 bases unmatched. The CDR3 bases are TGTGCCAGCAGTGTACAGGGGAACTATGAAAAACTGTTTTTT. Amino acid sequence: CASSVQGNYEKLFF.

CDR3 nucleotides: TGCGCCAGCAGCTTGGACTCCCCCTCCTATGGCTACACCTTC. Protein product: CASSLDSPSYGYTF. The chain is built from TRBV5-1 and TRBJ1-2; no clear D gene. V dropped 0 bases and J dropped 4 bases, with 10 bases sitting between them. The germline V gene encodes CDR1 SGHRS and CDR2 YFSETQ. The CDR3 runs 14 residues.

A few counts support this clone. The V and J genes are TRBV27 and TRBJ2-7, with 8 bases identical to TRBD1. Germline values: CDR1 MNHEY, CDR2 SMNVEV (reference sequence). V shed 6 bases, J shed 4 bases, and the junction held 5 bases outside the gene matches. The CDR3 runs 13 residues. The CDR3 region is CASRRGQGYEQYF. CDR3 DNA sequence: TGTGCCAGCAGAAGAGGACAGGGATACGAGCAGTACTTC.